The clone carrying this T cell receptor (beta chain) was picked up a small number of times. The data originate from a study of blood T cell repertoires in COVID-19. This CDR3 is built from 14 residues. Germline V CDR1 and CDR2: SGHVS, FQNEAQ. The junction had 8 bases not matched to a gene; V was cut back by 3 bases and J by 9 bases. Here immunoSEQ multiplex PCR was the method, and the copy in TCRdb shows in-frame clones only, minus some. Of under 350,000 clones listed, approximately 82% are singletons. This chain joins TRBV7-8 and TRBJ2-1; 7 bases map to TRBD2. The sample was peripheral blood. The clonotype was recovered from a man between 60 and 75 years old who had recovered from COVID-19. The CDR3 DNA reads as TGTGCCAGCAGCTTTTTACGGGGGGAGGGTGAGCAGTTCTTC. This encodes CASSFLRGEGEQFF. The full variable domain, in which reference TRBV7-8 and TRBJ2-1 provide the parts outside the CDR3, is GAGVSQSPRYKVAKRGQDVALRCDPISGHVSLFWYQQALGQGPEFLTYFQNEAQLDKSGLPSDRFFAERPEGSVSTLKIQRTQQEDSAVYLCASSFLRGEGEQFFGPGTRLTVL.